This T cell receptor (beta chain) was sequenced in a study of T-cell memory formation after mild COVID-19 (dated by TCRdb to the early 2020s). For context, the study as a whole: TCR sequence clusters from the two donors were largely donor specific. In a couple of donors, T-cell clones that expanded and contracted after mild COVID-19 were tracked by sequencing TCRalpha and TCRbeta repertoires over time. Two young, previously healthy adult volunteers, one female and one male, were included in the cohort. Findings and caveats that apply to the study as a whole: Contracting CD4+ clones were located mainly in the CM and EM memory subsets, whereas CD8+ clones were found to be enriched in EMRA. Balanced CD4/CD8 phenotypes were observed for clones contracting from day 15 to 85, whereas a bias towards CD4+ was observed for a second wave of clones expanding from day 15 to 37. Some responding clones were detected in pre-infection memory, which suggested that pre-existing cross-reactive memory T cells had joined the SARS-CoV-2 response. The study covered only a couple of mild cases, and larger cohorts including severe cases with pre-infection samples were considered necessary. SARS-CoV-2 specificity was not confirmed for the second-wave clones peaking on day 37.

As to this clonotype: What this receptor recognizes is not known. The input lacks base qualities; no much larger clone sits a single base away.

V loses 6 bases at its end and J loses 0 bases; junction bases beyond the gene matches: 8. From a lookup of the germline V gene, CDR1 and CDR2 are LGHNT and FRNRAP. Inclusive of the bounding cysteine and phenylalanine, the CDR3 is 16 residues long. CDR3 DNA only is kept here, 48 bases in frame from base 1. The sequencer was an Illumina NovaSeq 6000. TCRalpha and TCRbeta cDNA libraries were built by 5'RACE with constant-segment primers, adding sample barcodes and unique molecular identifiers. RNA was extracted from every sample with Trizol reagent. Amplification of the libraries took two PCR steps, and the second step added a second sample barcode plus Illumina TruSeq adapters. Sequencing of libraries was performed on an Illumina NovaSeq with 2 x 150 bp paired-end reads. On the study's bioinformatics: With migec v1.2.7, reads were demultiplexed and then collapsed into UMI-guided consensus sequences. Using mixcr v2.1.11, the UMI consensuses were aligned to TRA and TRB V and J templates and assembled into clonotypes. A clonotype was counted as expanded or contracted only when both edgeR and NoisET called the clonotype significant, with the noise models trained on biological replicates. For edgeR calls, the thresholds were a false discovery rate-adjusted p below 0.01 and a log2 fold-change of 1. As an exploratory analysis of dynamics, max-normalized trajectories of the 1000 most abundant clonotypes were examined with PCA combined with hierarchical clustering. Separately sequenced CD4+ and CD8+ repertoires were used to assign the CD4 or CD8 phenotype of responding clones. Through fastp at Q25 and MiXCR, TCRdb rebuilt clones from the public reads, retaining in-frame beta chains. CDR3 protein sequences are deduplicated, and each keeps its most common genes and DNA. TCRdb's processing, not the authors' own work, is the source of the V and J calls. Recorded for this sample are hundreds of thousands of distinct CDR3 sequences; less than 25% of them occurred a single time. The ten largest clones take up roughly 8.1% of the sample.

PBMCs were isolated by Ficoll-Paque density gradient centrifugation. The sequence is built from TRBV12-5 and TRBJ2-1, with 7 bases aligning to TRBD1. The sequence was collected from an adult woman who had mild COVID-19 (a few samples of this study predate the infection). The sample titles of this study are shuffled in the database, so cell type and time point are left out; the donor was told from shared clones. The sequencing sample was made of PBMCs or a T cell subset sorted from them (not recorded which). The CDR3 region: CASGDSGTVSYNEQFF. The bases are TGTGCTAGTGGAGATTCCGGGACAGTCTCCTACAATGAGCAGTTCTTC.